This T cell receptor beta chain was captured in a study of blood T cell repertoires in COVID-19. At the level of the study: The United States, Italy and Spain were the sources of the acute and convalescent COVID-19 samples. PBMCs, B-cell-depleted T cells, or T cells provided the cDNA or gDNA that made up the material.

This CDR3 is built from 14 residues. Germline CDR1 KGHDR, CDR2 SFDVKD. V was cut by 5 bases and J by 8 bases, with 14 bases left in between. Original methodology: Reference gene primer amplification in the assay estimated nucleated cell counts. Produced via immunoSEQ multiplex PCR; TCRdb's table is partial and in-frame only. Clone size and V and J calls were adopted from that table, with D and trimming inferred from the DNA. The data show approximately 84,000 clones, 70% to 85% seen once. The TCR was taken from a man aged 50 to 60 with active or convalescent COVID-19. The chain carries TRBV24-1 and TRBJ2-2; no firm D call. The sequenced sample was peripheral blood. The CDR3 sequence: CATSGLPPRGELFF. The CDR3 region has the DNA TGTGCCACCAGTGGGCTGCCACCGCGGGGGGAGCTGTTTTTT.